A selection of T cell receptor beta chains follows, all from one sample in a study of OX40 agonist ivuxolimab in advanced cancers. Here immunoSEQ multiplex PCR was the method, and the copy in TCRdb shows in-frame clones only, minus some. Of around 70,000 clones listed, about 94% were seen once; the top ten hold approximately 8%. This specimen was CD4+ or CD8+ T cells sorted from blood, taken in a trial of the OX40 agonist ivuxolimab. These receptor sequences come from an adult with an advanced solid tumor such as melanoma, head and neck, liver or kidney cancer. Both conserved end residues are part of each CDR3.

j_gene,v_gene,CDR3aa
TRBJ1-2,TRBV7-9,CASSPGKNYGYTF
TRBJ2-7,TRBV27,CASSVGDSSYEQYF
TRBJ2-4,TRBV14,CASSQGNGPGNIQYF
TRBJ1-2,TRBV7-9,CASSSLTGKAYGYTF
TRBJ2-3,TRBV7-8,CASSLVGGGAPSTDTQYF
TRBJ1-4,TRBV27,CASSYQGLNEKLFF
TRBJ2-5,TRBV7-7,CASSLTPYQETQYF
TRBJ1-3,TRBV13,CASSFLTSGNTIYF
TRBJ2-7,TRBV4-1,CASSQDREAGTAFSYEQYF
TRBJ2-7,TRBV10-3,CAISDPGTMYEQYF
TRBJ1-2,TRBV7-9,CASSVGGYGYTF
TRBJ2-4,TRBV30,CAWGLTGGFKNIQYF
TRBJ2-7,TRBV7-9,CATRQGPGEQYF
TRBJ1-5,TRBV15,CATSKRGGGQPQHF
TRBJ1-1,TRBV4-1,CASSPTHREVNTEAFF
TRBJ2-1,TRBV11-2,CASSLDGTSFSEQFF
TRBJ2-1,TRBV9,CASSVVPNEQFF